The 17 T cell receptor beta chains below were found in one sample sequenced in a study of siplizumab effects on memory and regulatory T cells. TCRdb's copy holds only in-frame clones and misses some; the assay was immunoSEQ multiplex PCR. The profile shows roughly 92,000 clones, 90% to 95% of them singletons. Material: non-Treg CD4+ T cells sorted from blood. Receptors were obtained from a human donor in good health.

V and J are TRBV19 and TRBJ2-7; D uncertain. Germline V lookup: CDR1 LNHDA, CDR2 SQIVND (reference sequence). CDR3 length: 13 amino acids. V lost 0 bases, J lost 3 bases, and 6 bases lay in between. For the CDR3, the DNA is TGTGCCAGTAGTATAGACAGGTACTACGAGCAGTACTTC. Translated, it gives CASSIDRYYEQYF.

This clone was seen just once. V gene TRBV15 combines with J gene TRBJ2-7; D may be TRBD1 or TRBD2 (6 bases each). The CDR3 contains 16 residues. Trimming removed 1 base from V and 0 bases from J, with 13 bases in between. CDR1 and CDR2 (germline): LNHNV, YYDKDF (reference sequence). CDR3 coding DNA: TGTGCCACCAGCAGAGCGTCCGGGGGCCTCTCCTACGAGCAGTACTTC. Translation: CATSRASGGLSYEQYF. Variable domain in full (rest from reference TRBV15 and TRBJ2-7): DAMVIQNPRYQVTQFGKPVTLSCSQTLNHNVMYWYQQKSSQAPKLLFHYYDKDFNNEADTPDNFQSRRPNTSFCFLDIRSPGLGDTAMYLCATSRASGGLSYEQYFGPGTRLTVT.

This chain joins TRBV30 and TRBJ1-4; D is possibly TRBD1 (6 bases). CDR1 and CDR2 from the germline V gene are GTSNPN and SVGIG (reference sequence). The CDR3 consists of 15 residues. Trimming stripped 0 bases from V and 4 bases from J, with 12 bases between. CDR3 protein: CAWSVRGLDNEKLFF. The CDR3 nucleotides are TGTGCCTGGAGTGTACGGGGGCTAGATAATGAAAAACTGTTTTTT.

The CDR3 sequence: CASSQRTGGVDEQYF. CDR3 DNA sequence: TGTGCCAGCAGTCAACGGACAGGGGGCGTGGACGAGCAGTACTTC. The rearrangement uses TRBV2 and TRBJ2-7; 11 bases agree with TRBD1. V was pared by 5 bases and J by 5 bases, with 8 bases of the junction left unmatched. The CDR3 length is 15 residues. CDR1 and CDR2 (germline): SNHLY, FYNNEI.

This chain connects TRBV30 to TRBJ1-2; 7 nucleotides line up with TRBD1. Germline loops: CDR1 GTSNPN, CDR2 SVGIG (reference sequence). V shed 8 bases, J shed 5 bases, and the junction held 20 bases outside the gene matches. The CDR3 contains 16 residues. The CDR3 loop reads CAATPLGGRIGYGYTF. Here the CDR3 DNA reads TGTGCCGCCACCCCACTAGGGGGCCGGATCGGGTATGGCTACACCTTC.

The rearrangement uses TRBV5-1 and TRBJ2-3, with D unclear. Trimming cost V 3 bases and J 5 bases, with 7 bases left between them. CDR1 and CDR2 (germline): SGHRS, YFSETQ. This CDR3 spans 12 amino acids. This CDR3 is CASSSYRDTQYF. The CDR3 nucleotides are TGCGCCAGCAGCTCATACAGAGATACGCAGTATTTT.

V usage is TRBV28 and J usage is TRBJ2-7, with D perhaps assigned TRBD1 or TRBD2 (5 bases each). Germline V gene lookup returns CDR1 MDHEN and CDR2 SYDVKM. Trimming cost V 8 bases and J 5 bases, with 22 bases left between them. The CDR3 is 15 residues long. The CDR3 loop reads CASEAGTAMGHEQYF. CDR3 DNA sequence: TGTGCCAGCGAAGCCGGGACGGCCATGGGCCACGAGCAGTACTTC.

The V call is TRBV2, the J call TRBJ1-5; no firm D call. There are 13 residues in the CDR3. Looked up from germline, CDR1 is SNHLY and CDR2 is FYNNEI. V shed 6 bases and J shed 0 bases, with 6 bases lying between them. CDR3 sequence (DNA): TGTGCCAGCAGGTCATATAGCAATCAGCCCCAGCATTTT. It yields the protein CASRSYSNQPQHF.

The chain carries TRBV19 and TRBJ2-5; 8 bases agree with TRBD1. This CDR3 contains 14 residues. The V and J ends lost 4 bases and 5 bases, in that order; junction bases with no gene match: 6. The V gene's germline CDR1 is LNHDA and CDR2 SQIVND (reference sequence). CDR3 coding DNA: TGTGCCAGTAGTACCTGGACAGGGCGGGAGACCCAGTACTTC. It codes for CASSTWTGRETQYF.

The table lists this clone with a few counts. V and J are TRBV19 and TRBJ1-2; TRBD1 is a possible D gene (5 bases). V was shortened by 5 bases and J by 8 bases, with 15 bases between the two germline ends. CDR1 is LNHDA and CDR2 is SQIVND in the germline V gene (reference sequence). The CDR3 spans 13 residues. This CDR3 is CASSRDPAGGYTF. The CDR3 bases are TGTGCCAGTAGTCGGGACCCGGCGGGAGGCTACACCTTC.

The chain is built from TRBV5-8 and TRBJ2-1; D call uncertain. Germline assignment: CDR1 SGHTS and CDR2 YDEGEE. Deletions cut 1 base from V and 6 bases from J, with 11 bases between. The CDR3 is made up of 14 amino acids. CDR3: CASSLFLVGNEQFF. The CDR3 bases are TGTGCCAGCAGCTTGTTTCTAGTAGGCAATGAGCAGTTCTTC.

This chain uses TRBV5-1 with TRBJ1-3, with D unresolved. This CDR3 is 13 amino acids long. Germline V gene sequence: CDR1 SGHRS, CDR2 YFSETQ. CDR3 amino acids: CGTSLGGGNTIYF. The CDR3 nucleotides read TGCGGAACATCTCTCGGCGGAGGAAACACCATATATTTT.

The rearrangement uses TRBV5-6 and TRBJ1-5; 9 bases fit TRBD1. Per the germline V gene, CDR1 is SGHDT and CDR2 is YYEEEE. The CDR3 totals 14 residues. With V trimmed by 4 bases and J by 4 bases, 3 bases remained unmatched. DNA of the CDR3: TGTGCCAGCAGCCGACAGGGGGGTAATCAGCCCCAGCATTTT. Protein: CASSRQGGNQPQHF.

CDR3 DNA: TGTGCCACCAGCAGAAACAGGAGACGCACAGATACGCAGTATTTT. Translated: CATSRNRRRTDTQYF. The chain couples TRBV15 to TRBJ2-3, with a tentative D call TRBD1 (5 bases). Germline-derived CDR1 and CDR2 are LNHNV and YYDKDF (reference sequence). V dropped 2 bases and J dropped 1 base, with 10 bases sitting between them. CDR3 length: 15 amino acids.

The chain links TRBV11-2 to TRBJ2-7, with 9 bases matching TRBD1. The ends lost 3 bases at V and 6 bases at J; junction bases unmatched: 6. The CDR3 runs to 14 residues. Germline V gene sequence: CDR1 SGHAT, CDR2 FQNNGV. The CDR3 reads CASSLRETGGEQYF. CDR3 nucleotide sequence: TGTGCCAGCAGCTTGCGAGAGACAGGGGGCGAGCAGTACTTC.

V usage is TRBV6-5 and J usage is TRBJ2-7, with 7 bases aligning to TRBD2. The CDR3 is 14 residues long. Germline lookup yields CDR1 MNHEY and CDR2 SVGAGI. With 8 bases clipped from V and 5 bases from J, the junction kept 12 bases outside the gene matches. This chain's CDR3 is CASGYPGTIDEQYF. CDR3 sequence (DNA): TGTGCCAGCGGGTACCCCGGGACTATAGACGAGCAGTACTTC.

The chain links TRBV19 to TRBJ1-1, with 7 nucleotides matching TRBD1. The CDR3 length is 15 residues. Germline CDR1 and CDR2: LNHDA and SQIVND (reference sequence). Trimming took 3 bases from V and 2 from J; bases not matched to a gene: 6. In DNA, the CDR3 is TGTGCCAGTAGTATGGACAGGTATGATAACACTGAAGCTTTCTTT. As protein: CASSMDRYDNTEAFF.